The rows below give T cell receptor beta chains drawn from one sample of a study. TCRdb fed the 5' RACE reads into MiXCR, producing one record per CDR3 protein. The sample includes some 8,000 distinct CDR3 sequences, about 50% seen only once; the top ten take about 5%. Sequenced material: memory CD4+ T cells sorted from a lymph node. The receptor source for this set is a female donor with breast cancer. Each CDR3 is given without its conserved first and last residue. Each record gives: CDR3 protein, V gene, D gene, J gene, CDR3 length. The D gene is left open where the match is weak.

CDR3aa: ASIITGGGYGYT; v_gene: TRBV6-1; d_gene: NA; j_gene: TRBJ1-2; len: 12
CDR3aa: ASRAGGGYTEAF; v_gene: TRBV12-3/TRBV12-4; d_gene: TRBD1; j_gene: TRBJ1-1; len: 12
CDR3aa: ASRTGGADEQY; v_gene: TRBV12-3/TRBV12-4; d_gene: NA; j_gene: TRBJ2-7; len: 11
CDR3aa: ASSYLARENEQF; v_gene: TRBV6-6; d_gene: NA; j_gene: TRBJ2-1; len: 12
CDR3aa: ASSQQGNTEAF; v_gene: TRBV7-9; d_gene: NA; j_gene: TRBJ1-1; len: 11
CDR3aa: SGNMNTEAL; v_gene: TRBV29-1; d_gene: NA; j_gene: TRBJ1-1; len: 9
CDR3aa: ATSDWTGESQPQH; v_gene: TRBV24-1; d_gene: TRBD1; j_gene: TRBJ1-5; len: 13
CDR3aa: ASRPGRGGTEAF; v_gene: TRBV12-3/TRBV12-4; d_gene: NA; j_gene: TRBJ1-1; len: 12
CDR3aa: ASSSQRGNQPQH; v_gene: TRBV7-9; d_gene: NA; j_gene: TRBJ1-5; len: 12
CDR3aa: ASSLLNRGGPSYEQY; v_gene: TRBV5-6; d_gene: NA; j_gene: TRBJ2-7; len: 15
CDR3aa: ASSEWAGDQPQH; v_gene: TRBV25-1; d_gene: NA; j_gene: TRBJ1-5; len: 12
CDR3aa: ASFSSDTQY; v_gene: TRBV11-2; d_gene: NA; j_gene: TRBJ2-3; len: 9
CDR3aa: ATSRGTRLAGTYNEQF; v_gene: TRBV15; d_gene: TRBD2; j_gene: TRBJ2-1; len: 16
CDR3aa: ASSRTGFNFGNTIY; v_gene: TRBV6-5; d_gene: TRBD1; j_gene: TRBJ1-3; len: 14
CDR3aa: ASSSLEGEETQY; v_gene: TRBV5-1; d_gene: NA; j_gene: TRBJ2-5; len: 12